This T cell receptor beta chain was identified in a study of blood T cells in healthy people across ages. Study-wide results and limits: What prevented conclusive comparison of naive and antigen-experienced cells was that PBMCs were unsorted.

Through a sample-barcoded 5' primer and a J-beta primer mix, a second PCR was run for roughly 7 to 12 cycles. TCRdb reprocessed the 5' RACE reads via MiXCR and lists one record per CDR3 protein. The table includes roughly 700,000 distinct CDR3 sequences, about 34% detected once. Comments on this clonotype: Its antigen is still unknown.

V lost 4 bases to trimming and J lost 2 bases, with 15 bases between them. Germline V gives CDR1 SEHNR, CDR2 FQNEAQ (reference sequence). The CDR3 sequence is 16 residues long. This clonotype was obtained from a woman older than 75 in good health. Sequenced material: blood. This chain links TRBV7-9 with TRBJ2-4; possible D gene TRBD2, 5 bases. The CDR3: CASSSTRVESKNIQYF. The DNA of the CDR3 is TGTGCCAGCAGCTCCACTAGGGTCGAGTCCAAAAACATTCAGTACTTC.